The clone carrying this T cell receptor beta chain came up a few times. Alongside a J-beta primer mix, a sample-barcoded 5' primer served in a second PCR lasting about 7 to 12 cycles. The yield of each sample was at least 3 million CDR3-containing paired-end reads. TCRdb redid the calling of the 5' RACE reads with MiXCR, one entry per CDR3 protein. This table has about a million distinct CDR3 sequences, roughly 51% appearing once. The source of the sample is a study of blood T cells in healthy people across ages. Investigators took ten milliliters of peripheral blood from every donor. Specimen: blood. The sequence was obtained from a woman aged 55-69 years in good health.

DNA for the CDR3: TGTGCCAGCAGTTACTTTGCCGGGACCACCTACGAGCAGTACTTC. This encodes CASSYFAGTTYEQYF. This chain joins TRBV6-5 and TRBJ2-7; D may match TRBD1 or TRBD2 (5 bases each). CDR1 is MNHEY, CDR2 SVGAGI, per germline. The CDR3 consists of 15 residues. V lost 1 base to trimming and J lost 2 bases, with 12 bases between them.